One T cell receptor (beta chain) is described in this entry. TCRdb independently ran MiXCR on the 5' RACE reads; one entry per CDR3 protein. The profile covers hundreds of thousands of distinct CDR3 sequences, with roughly 22% appearing a single time and around 12% taken by the ten largest. The sample comes from a study of T-cell memory formation after mild COVID-19. Trimming stripped 2 bases from V and 4 bases from J, with 11 bases between. The germline V gene has CDR1 SEHNR and CDR2 FQNEAQ (reference sequence). This CDR3 comprises 14 residues. The receptor's source is an adult woman who had mild COVID-19 (a few samples of this study predate the infection). Cell type and time point are not known. Material: PBMCs or a T cell subset sorted from them (not recorded which). The chain is built from TRBV7-9 and TRBJ1-1; perhaps TRBD1 as D (5 bases). The CDR3 region has the DNA TGTGCCAGCAGCTTATTGGGGGAAGTCACTGAAGCTTTCTTT. This codes for CASSLLGEVTEAFF.